This paragraph reports one T cell receptor (beta chain). Its specificity is unknown. The data derive from a study of cytomegalovirus exposure and HLA in healthy donors. A multiplex PCR was run with 60 Vbeta primers and 13 Jbeta primers. TCRdb's copy holds only in-frame clones and misses some; the assay was immunoSEQ multiplex PCR. The data contain approximately 110,000 clones, approximately 80% of them singletons. Healthy bone marrow donors made up the donor group. Study-wide results and caveats: The CMV antigen specificity of a few CMV-associated chains was confirmed through in vitro analysis. CMV serostatus stood as the only immune exposure information on hand. Across HLA loci, a later analysis found differing TCR association rates, with DRB1 most and HLA-C fewest.

This sequence originates from a man aged 45-65 years in good health and CMV-seronegative. Sequenced: PBMCs.

CDR3 sequence reads: CASSLVGSGEQFF. DNA of the CDR3: TGTGCCAGCAGCTTAGTCGGTAGCGGGGAGCAGTTCTTC. The chain is built from TRBV7-6 and TRBJ2-1; 7 bases agree with TRBD2. CDR3 length: 13 residues. Germline V gene sequence: CDR1 SGHVS, CDR2 FNYEAQ. After removal of 1 base from V and 10 bases from J, the junction contained 4 bases not matched to a gene.